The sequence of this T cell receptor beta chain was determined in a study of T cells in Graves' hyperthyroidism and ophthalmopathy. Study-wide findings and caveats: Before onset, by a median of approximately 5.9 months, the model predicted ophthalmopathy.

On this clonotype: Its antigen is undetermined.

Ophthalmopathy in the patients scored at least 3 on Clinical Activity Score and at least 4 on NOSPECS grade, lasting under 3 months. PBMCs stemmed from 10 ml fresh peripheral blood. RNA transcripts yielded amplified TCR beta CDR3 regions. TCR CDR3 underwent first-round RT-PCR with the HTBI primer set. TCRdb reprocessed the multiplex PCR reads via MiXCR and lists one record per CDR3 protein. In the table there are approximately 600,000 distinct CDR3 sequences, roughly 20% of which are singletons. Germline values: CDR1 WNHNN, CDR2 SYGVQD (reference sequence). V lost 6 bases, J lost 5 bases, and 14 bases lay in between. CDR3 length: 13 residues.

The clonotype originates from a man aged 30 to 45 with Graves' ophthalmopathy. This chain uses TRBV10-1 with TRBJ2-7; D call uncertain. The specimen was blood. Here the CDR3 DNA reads TGCGCCAGCAGCGACCCCGGGTATCACGAGCAGTACTTC. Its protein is CASSDPGYHEQYF.